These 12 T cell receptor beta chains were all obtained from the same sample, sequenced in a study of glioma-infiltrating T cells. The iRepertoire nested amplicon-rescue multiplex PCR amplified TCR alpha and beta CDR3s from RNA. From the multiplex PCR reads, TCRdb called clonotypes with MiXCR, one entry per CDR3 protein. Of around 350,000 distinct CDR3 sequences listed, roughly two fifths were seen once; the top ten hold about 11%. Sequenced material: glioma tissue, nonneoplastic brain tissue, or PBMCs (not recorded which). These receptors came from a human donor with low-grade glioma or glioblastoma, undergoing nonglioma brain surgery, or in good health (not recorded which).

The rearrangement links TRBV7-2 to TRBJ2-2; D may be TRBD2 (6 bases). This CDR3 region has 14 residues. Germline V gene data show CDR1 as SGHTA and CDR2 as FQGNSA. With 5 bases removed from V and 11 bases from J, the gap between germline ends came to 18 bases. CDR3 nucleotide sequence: TGTGCCAGCAGCCCTCTGGCGGGGTTTGAAGAGCTGTTTTTT. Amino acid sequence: CASSPLAGFEELFF.

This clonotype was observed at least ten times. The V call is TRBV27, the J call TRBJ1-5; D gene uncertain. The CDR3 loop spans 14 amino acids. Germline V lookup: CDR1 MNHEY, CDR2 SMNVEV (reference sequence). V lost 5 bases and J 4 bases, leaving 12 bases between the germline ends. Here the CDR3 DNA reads TGTGCCAGCAGTCTCCTCATTGGGAATCAGCCCCAGCATTTT. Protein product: CASSLLIGNQPQHF.

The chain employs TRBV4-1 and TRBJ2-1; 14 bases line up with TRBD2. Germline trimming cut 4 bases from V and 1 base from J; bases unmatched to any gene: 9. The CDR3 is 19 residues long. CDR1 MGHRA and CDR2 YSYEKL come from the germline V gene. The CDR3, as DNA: TGCGCCAGCAGCCCCGGGACTAGCGGGAGAAGCCCTTCCTACAATGAGCAGTTCTTC. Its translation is CASSPGTSGRSPSYNEQFF.

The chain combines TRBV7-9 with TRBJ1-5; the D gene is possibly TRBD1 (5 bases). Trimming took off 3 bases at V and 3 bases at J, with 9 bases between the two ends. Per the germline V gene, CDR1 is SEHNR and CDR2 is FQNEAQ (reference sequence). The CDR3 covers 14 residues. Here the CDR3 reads CASSFQGNNQPQHF. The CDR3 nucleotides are TGTGCCAGCAGCTTTCAGGGTAACAATCAGCCCCAGCATTTT. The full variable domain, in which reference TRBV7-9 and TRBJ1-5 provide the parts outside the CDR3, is DTGVSQNPRHKITKRGQNVTFRCDPISEHNRLYWYRQTLGQGPEFLTYFQNEAQLEKSRLLSDRFSAERPKGSFSTLEIQRTEQGDSAMYLCASSFQGNNQPQHFGDGTRLSIL.

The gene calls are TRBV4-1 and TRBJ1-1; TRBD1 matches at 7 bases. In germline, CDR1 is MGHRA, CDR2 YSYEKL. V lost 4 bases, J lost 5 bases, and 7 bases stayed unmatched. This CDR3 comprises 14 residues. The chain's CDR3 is CASSPQGIRTEAFF. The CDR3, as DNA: TGCGCCAGCAGCCCACAGGGGATTAGGACTGAAGCTTTCTTT.

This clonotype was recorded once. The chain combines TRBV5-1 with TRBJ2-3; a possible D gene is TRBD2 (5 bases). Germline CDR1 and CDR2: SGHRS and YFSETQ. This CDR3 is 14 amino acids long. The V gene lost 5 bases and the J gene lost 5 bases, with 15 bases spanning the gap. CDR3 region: CASRMGADVDTQYF. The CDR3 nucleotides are TGCGCCAGCAGGATGGGAGCGGATGTAGATACGCAGTATTTT.

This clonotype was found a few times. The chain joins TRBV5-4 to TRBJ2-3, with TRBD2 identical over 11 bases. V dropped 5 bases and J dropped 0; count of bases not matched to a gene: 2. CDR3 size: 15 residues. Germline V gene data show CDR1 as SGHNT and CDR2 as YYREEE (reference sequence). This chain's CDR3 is CASRRTSGSTDTQYF. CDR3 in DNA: TGTGCCAGCAGAAGGACTAGCGGGAGCACAGATACGCAGTATTTT.

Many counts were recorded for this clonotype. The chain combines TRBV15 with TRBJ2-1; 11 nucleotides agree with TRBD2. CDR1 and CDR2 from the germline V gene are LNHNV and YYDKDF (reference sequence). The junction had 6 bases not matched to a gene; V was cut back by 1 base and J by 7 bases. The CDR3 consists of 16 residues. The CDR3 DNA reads TGTGCCACCAGCAGAGGGATCCTAGCGGGAGGTAATGAGCAGTTCTTC. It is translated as CATSRGILAGGNEQFF. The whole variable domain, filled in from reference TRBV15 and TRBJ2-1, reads DAMVIQNPRYQVTQFGKPVTLSCSQTLNHNVMYWYQQKSSQAPKLLFHYYDKDFNNEADTPDNFQSRRPNTSFCFLDIRSPGLGDTAMYLCATSRGILAGGNEQFFGPGTRLTVL.

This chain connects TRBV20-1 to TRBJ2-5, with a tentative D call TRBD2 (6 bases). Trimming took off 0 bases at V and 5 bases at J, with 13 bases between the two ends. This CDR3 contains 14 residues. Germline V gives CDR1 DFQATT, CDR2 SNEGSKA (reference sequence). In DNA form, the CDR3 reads TGCAGTGCTAGAGATCGGAGGGTCCCCGAGACCCAGTACTTC. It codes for CSARDRRVPETQYF.

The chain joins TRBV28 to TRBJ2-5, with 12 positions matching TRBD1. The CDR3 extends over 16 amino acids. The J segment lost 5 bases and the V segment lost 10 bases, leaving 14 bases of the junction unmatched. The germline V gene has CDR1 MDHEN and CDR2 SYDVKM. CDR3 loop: CATHTPGTGGFETQYF. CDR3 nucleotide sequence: TGTGCCACTCACACGCCAGGGACAGGGGGCTTCGAGACCCAGTACTTC. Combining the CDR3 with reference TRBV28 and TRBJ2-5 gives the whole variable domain DVKVTQSSRYLVKRTGEKVFLECVQDMDHENMFWYRQDPGLGLRLIYFSYDVKMKEKGDIPEGYSVSREKKERFSLILESASTNQTSMYLCATHTPGTGGFETQYFGPGTRLLVL.

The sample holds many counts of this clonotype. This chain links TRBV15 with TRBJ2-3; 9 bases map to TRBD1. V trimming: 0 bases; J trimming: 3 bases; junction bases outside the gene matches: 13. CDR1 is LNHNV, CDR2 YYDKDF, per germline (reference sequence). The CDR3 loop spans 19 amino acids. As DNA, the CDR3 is TGTGCCACCAGCAGAGATAACTTCCCGGGACAGGGTTTAACAGATACGCAGTATTTT. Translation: CATSRDNFPGQGLTDTQYF.

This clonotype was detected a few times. The CDR3 is CSVENNYEQYF. The CDR3 DNA reads TGCAGCGTTGAAAACAACTACGAGCAGTACTTC. This sequence joins TRBV29-1 and TRBJ2-7; D remains unclear. CDR1 and CDR2 from the germline V gene are SQVTM and ANQGSEA. V was pared by 2 bases and J by 3 bases, with 5 bases between. This CDR3 is 11 amino acids long.